This T cell receptor (beta chain) was captured by sequencing in a study of blood T cells in healthy people across ages. Trimming removed 0 bases from V and 2 bases from J, with 11 bases in between. The germline V gene has CDR1 DFQATT and CDR2 SNEGSKA (reference sequence). The length of the CDR3 is 15 residues. Next came a second PCR, run for roughly 7 to 12 cycles, which used a sample-barcoded 5' primer along with a J-beta primer mix. Researchers report that a template-switch adaptor with 12 random nucleotides tagged each cDNA molecule. MiXCR was run by TCRdb on the 5' RACE reads, yielding one entry per CDR3 protein. The table records over a million distinct CDR3 sequences, about 43% of them present only once. Samples had at least 6.5 million PBMCs isolated from them.

Sequencing was performed on blood. The clonotype comes from a woman between 18 and 29 years old in good health. The chain couples TRBV20-1 to TRBJ2-1; possibly TRBD2 for D (6 bases). CDR3 bases: TGCAGTGCTAGAGACTCGGGAGTGGCCTACAATGAGCAGTTCTTC. Protein product: CSARDSGVAYNEQFF.